The clone carrying this T cell receptor beta chain was detected only once. Investigators prepared the TCR beta libraries by applying iRepertoire HTBI primers and Arm-PCR of CDR3 regions. The authors' processing: Identification across samples found 62 TRBV and approximately 15 TRBJ segments. TCRdb re-derived calls from the multiplex PCR reads in MiXCR, one entry per CDR3 protein. Here the V and J calls rest on TCRdb's processing, not on the authors' analysis. The sample includes approximately 690,000 distinct CDR3 sequences, around 32% of them seen just once. This specimen comes from a study of regulatory T cells in long-lasting Graves disease. Whole-study context: Disease was considered persistent Graves' disease after over 5 years of antithyroid drugs (with positive TSH receptor antibodies).

As for time point: persistent/refractory GD, antithyroid drugs over 5 years with positive TRAb. The TCR library was prepared using RNA isolated from PBMCs. CDR1 and CDR2 from the germline V gene are MNHEY and SMNVEV (reference sequence). V lost 5 bases, J lost 7 bases, and 11 bases stayed unmatched. This CDR3 has 16 residues. The chain combines TRBV27 with TRBJ1-2; TRBD1 agrees at 12 bases. The clonotype originates from a female donor with Graves disease. Specimen: peripheral blood mononuclear cells (PBMCs), collected when the disease was refractory, from a patient treated with antithyroid drugs. The CDR3 nucleotides read TGTGCCAGCAGTCCGTTGCCGGGACAGGGGGCGATTGGCTACACCTTC. It codes for CASSPLPGQGAIGYTF.